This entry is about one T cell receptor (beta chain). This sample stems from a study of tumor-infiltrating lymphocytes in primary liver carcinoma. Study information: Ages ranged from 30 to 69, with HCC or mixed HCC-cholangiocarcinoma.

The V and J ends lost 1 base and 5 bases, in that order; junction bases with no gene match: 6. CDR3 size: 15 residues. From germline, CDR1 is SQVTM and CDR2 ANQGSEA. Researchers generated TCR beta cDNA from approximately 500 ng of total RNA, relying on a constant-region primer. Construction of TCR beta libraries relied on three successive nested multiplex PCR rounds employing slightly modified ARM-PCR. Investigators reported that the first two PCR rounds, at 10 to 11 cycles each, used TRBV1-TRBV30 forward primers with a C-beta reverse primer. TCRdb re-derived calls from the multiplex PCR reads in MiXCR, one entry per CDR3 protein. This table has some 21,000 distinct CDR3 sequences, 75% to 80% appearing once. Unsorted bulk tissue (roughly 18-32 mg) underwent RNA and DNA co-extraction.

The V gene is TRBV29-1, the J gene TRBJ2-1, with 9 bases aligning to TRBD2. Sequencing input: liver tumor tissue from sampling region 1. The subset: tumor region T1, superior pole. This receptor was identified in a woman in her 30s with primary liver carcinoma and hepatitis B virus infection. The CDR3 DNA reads TGCAGCGTTGAAGTTCTTAGCGGGAGTAACAATGAGCAGTTCTTC. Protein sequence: CSVEVLSGSNNEQFF.